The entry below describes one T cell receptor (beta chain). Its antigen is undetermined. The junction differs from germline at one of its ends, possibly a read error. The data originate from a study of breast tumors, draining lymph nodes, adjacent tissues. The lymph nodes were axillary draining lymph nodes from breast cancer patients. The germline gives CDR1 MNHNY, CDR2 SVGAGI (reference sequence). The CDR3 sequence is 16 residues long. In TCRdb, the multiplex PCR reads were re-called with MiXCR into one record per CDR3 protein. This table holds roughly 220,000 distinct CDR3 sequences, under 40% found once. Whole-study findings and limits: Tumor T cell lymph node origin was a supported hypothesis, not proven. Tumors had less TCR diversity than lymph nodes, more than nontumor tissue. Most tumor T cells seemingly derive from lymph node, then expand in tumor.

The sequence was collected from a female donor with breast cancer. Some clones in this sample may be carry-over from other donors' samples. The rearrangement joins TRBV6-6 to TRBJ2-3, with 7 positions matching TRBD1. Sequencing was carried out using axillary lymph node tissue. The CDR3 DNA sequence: TGTGCCAGCAGTCACTCCTGGGACAGTCCCACAGATACGCAGTATTTT. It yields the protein CASSHSWDSPTDTQYF.